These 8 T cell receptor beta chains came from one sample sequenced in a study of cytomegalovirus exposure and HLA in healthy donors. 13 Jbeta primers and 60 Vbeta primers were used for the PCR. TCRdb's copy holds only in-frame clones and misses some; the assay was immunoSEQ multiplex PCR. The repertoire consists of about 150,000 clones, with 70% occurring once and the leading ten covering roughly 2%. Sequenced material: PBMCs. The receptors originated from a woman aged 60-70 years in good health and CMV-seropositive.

Here the CDR3 DNA reads TGTGCCAGCAGCCGAATCAGCGGGACAGGGGGTTCCTACGAGCAGTACTTC. The encoded protein is CASSRISGTGGSYEQYF. J is TRBJ2-7 and V is TRBV11-2, with TRBD1 matching over 11 bases. In germline, CDR1 is SGHAT, CDR2 FQNNGV. The V and J ends lost 5 bases and 1 base, in that order; junction bases with no gene match: 10. The CDR3 is made up of 17 amino acids.

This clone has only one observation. CDR3 sequence (DNA): TGTGCCAGCAGACGAGACAGGGTAAGCAATCAGCCCCAGCATTTT. Translating gives CASRRDRVSNQPQHF. The chain employs TRBV6-1 and TRBJ1-5; TRBD1 aligns across 7 bases. The J segment lost 1 base and the V segment lost 6 bases, leaving 6 bases of the junction unmatched. Germline V gives CDR1 MNHNS, CDR2 SASEGT. This CDR3 is 15 amino acids long.

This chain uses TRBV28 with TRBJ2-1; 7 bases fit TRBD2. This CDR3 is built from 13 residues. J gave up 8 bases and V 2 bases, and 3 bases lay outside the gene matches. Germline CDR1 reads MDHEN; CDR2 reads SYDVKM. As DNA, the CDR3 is TGTGCCAGCAGTTTAGCGGGAGACGATGAGCAGTTCTTC. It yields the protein CASSLAGDDEQFF. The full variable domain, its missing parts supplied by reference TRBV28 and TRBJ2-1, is DVKVTQSSRYLVKRTGEKVFLECVQDMDHENMFWYRQDPGLGLRLIYFSYDVKMKEKGDIPEGYSVSREKKERFSLILESASTNQTSMYLCASSLAGDDEQFFGPGTRLTVL.

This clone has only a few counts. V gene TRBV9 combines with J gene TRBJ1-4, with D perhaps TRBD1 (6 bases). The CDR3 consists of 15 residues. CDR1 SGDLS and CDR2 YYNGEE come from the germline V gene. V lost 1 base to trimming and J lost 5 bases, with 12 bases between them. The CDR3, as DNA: TGTGCCAGCAGCGTAAGGGGGGGTCTGAATGAAAAACTGTTTTTT. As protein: CASSVRGGLNEKLFF.

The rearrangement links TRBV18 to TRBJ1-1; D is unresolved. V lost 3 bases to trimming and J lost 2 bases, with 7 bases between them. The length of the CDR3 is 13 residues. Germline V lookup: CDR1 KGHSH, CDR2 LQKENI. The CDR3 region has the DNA TGTGCCAGCTCACCTGAGGCAAACACTGAAGCTTTCTTT. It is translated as CASSPEANTEAFF. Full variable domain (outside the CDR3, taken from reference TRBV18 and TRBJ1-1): NAGVMQNPRHLVRRRGQEARLRCSPMKGHSHVYWYRQLPEEGLKFMVYLQKENIIDESGMPKERFSAEFPKEGPSILRIQQVVRGDSAAYFCASSPEANTEAFFGQGTRLTVV.

The CDR3 protein is CASSIDSGTSPQYF. Here the CDR3 DNA reads TGTGCCAGTAGTATAGATAGCGGGACTTCTCCGCAGTACTTC. The chain is built from TRBV19 and TRBJ2-7, with TRBD2 matching 8 bases. The CDR3 has 14 amino acids. The germline CDR1 and CDR2 sequences are LNHDA and SQIVND (reference sequence). J gave up 9 bases and V 0 bases, and 7 bases lay outside the gene matches.

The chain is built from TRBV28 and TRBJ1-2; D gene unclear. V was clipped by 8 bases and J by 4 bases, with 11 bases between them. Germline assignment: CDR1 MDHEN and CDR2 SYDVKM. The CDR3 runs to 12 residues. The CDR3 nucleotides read TGTGCCAGCGGCGGGGAAAGCTATGGCTACACCTTC. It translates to CASGGESYGYTF.

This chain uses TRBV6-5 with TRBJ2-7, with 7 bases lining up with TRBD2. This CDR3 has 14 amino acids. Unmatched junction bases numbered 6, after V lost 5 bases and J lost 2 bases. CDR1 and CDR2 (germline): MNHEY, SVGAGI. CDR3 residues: CASSRASGTYEQYF. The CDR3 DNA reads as TGTGCCAGCAGTAGGGCTAGCGGAACCTACGAGCAGTACTTC.